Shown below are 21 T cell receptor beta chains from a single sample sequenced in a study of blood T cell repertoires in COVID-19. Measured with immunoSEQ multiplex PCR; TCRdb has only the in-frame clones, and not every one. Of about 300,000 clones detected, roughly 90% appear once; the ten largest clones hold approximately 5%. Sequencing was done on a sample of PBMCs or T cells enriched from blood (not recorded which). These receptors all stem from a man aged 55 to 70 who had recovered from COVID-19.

CDR3 DNA sequence: TGCGCCAGCAGCTTGGGGTTAGGAGGTGAAAAACTGTTTTTT. It specifies CASSLGLGGEKLFF. The V gene is TRBV5-1, the J gene TRBJ1-4; D unclear. The V and J ends lost 0 bases and 7 bases respectively, with 10 bases between them. Germline V gene data show CDR1 as SGHRS and CDR2 as YFSETQ. The CDR3 covers 14 residues.

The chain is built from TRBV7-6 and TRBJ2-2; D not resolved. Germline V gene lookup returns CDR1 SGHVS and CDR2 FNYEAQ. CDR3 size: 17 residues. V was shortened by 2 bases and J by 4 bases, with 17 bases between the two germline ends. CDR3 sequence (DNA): TGTGCCAGCAGCTTAATAGTAGCCCCCGGTGGCACCGGGGAGCTGTTTTTT. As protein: CASSLIVAPGGTGELFF.

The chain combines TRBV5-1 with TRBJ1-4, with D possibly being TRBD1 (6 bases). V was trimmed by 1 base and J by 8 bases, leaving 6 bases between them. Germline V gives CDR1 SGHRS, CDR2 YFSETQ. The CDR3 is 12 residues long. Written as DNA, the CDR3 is TGCGCCAGCAGCTTGCAGGGGGAAAAACTGTTTTTT. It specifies CASSLQGEKLFF.

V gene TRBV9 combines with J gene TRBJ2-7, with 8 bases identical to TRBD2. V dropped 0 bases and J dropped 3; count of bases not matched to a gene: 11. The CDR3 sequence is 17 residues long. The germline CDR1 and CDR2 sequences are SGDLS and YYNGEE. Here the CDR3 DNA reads TGTGCCAGCAGCGTAGGGCTAGCGGGTATCTCCGGCTACGAGCAGTACTTC. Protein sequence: CASSVGLAGISGYEQYF.

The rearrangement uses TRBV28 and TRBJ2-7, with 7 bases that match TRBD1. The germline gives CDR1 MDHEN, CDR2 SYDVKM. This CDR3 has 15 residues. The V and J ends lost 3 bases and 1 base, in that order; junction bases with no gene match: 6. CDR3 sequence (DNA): TGTGCCAGCAGTTTTAGGGGGCGCGGGTCCTACGAGCAGTACTTC. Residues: CASSFRGRGSYEQYF.

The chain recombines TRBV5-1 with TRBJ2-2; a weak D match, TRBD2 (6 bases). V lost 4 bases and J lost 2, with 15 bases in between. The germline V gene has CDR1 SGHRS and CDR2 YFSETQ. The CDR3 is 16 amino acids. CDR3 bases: TGCGCCAGCAGCACGGGGTCCGGGGGAAACACCGGGGAGCTGTTTTTT. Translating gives CASSTGSGGNTGELFF.

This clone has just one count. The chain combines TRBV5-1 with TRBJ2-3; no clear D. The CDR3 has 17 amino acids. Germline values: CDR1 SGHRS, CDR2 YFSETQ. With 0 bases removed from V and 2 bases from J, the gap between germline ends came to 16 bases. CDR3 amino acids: CASSLEVRRTYTDTQYF. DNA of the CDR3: TGCGCCAGCAGCTTGGAAGTGCGCCGAACTTACACAGATACGCAGTATTTT.

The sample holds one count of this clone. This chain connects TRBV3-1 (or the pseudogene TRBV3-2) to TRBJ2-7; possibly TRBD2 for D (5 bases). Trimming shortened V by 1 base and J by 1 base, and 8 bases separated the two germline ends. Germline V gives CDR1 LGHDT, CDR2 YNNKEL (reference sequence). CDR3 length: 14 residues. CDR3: CASSQGGGSYEQYF. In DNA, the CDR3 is TGTGCCAGCAGCCAAGGCGGCGGGTCCTACGAGCAGTACTTC.

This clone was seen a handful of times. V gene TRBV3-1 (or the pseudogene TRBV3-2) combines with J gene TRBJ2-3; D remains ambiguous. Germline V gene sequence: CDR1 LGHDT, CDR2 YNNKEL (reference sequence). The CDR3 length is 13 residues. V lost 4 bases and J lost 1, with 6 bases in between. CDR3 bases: TGTGCCAGCAGCCCCCCCGGCACAGATACGCAGTATTTT. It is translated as CASSPPGTDTQYF.

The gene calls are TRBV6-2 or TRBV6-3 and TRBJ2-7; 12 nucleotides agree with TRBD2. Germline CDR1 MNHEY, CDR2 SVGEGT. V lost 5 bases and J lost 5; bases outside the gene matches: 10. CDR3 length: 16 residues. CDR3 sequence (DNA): TGTGCCAGCAGTCGAAGACTAGCGGGAGACCCGCACGAGCAGTACTTC. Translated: CASSRRLAGDPHEQYF.

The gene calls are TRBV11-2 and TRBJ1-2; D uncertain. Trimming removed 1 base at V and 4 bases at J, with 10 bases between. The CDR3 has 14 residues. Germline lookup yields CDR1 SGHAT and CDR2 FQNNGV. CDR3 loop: CASSLGLEGYGYTF. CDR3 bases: TGTGCCAGCAGCTTAGGGCTTGAGGGCTATGGCTACACCTTC.

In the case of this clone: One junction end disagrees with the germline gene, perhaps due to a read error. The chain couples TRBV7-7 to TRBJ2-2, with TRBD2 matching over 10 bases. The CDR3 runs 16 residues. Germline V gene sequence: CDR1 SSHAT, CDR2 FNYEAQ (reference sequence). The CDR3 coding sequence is TGTGCTAGCAGCTTATCAACTCTAGCGGGAGCCGGGGAGCTGTTTTTT. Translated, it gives CASSLSTLAGAGELFF.

The CDR3: CASSLGGASGNTIYF. The CDR3 nucleotides are TGTGCCAGCAGCTTAGGGGGGGCCTCTGGAAACACCATATATTTT. The chain uses TRBV7-3 and TRBJ1-3, with D possibly TRBD1 on 6 matching bases. There are 15 residues in the CDR3. V was clipped by 2 bases and J by 0 bases, with 8 bases between them. Per the germline V gene, CDR1 is SGHTA and CDR2 is FQGTGA.

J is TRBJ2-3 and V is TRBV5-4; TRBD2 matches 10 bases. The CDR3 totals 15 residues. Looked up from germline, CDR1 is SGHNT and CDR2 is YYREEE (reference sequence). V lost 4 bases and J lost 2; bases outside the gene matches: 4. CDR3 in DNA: TGTGCCAGCAGCGGGAGCGGGAGGGCCACAGATACGCAGTATTTT. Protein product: CASSGSGRATDTQYF. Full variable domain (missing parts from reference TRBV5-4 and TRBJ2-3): ETGVTQSPTHLIKTRGQQVTLRCSSQSGHNTVSWYQQALGQGPQFIFQYYREEENGRGNFPPRFSGLQFPNYSSELNVNALELDDSALYLCASSGSGRATDTQYFGPGTRLTVL.

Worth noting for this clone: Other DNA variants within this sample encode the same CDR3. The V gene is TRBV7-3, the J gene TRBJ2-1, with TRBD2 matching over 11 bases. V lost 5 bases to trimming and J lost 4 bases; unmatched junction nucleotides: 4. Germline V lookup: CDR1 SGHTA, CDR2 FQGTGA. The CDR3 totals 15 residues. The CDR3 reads CASSRLAGGYNEQFF. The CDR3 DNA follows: TGTGCCAGCAGCCGTCTAGCGGGAGGTTACAATGAGCAGTTCTTC.

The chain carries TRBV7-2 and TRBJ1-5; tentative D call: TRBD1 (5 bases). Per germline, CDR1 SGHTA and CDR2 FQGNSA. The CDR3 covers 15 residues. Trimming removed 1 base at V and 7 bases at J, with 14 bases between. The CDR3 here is CASSLEGQVPQPQHF. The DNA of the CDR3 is TGTGCCAGCAGCTTAGAGGGGCAGGTCCCCCAGCCCCAGCATTTT.

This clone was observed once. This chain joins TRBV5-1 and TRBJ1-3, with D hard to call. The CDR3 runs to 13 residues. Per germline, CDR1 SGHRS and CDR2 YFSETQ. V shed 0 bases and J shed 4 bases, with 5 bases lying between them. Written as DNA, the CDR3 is TGCGCCAGCAGCTTGGCCAGAGGAAACACCATATATTTT. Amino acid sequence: CASSLARGNTIYF.

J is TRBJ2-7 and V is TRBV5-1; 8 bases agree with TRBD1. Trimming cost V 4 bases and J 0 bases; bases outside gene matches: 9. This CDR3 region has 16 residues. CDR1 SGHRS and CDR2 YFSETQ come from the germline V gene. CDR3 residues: CASSADRQGSSYEQYF. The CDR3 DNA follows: TGCGCCAGCAGCGCCGACAGACAGGGGAGCTCCTACGAGCAGTACTTC.

The CDR3 DNA reads TGTGCCACCAGTGATCCCGGGACATCAGATACGCAGTATTTT. It yields the protein CATSDPGTSDTQYF. This rearrangement joins TRBV24-1 to TRBJ2-3; a weak D match, TRBD1 (6 bases). The CDR3 is 14 residues long. Germline V lookup: CDR1 KGHDR, CDR2 SFDVKD. Trimming took 3 bases from V and 4 from J, leaving 10 bases between them.

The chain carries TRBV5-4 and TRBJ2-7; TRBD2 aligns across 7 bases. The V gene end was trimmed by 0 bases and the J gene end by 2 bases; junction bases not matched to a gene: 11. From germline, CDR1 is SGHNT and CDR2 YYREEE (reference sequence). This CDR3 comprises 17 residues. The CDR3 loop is CASSLGGTTTPTYEQYF. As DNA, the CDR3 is TGTGCCAGCAGCTTGGGCGGGACTACAACCCCGACCTACGAGCAGTACTTC.

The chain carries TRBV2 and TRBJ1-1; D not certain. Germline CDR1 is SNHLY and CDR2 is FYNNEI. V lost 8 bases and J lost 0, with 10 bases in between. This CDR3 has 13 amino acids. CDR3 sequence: CASGLTVNTEAFF. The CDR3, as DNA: TGTGCCAGCGGACTCACAGTGAACACTGAAGCTTTCTTT.